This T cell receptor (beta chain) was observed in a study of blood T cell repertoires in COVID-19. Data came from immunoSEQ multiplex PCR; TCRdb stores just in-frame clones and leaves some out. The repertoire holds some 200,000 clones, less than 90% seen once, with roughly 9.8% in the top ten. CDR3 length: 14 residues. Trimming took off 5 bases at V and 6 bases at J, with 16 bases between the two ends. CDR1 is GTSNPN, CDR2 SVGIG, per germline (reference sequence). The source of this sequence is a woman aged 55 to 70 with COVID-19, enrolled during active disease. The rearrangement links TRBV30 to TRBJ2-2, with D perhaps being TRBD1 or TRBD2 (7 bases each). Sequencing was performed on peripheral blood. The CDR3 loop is CAWGRGTDAGELFF. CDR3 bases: TGTGCCTGGGGGAGGGGGACAGATGCCGGGGAGCTGTTTTTT.